This entry concerns a single T cell receptor beta chain. Its antigen target is currently unknown. No much larger clonotype is one base removed from it; base qualities were not supplied. This sample is drawn from a study of response to subunit inactivated influenza vaccine (dated by TCRdb to about 2018). Some background on the complete study: To follow how T cells responded to a trivalent subunit inactivated influenza vaccine, the researchers relied on deep quantitative profiling of the T cell receptor repertoire.

The full study reports these points: The authors proposed that each seasonal influenza vaccination may bring in only a limited number of new T cells.

The library was prepared using RT-PCR. Sequencing was performed on an Illumina HiSeq 2500. Using fastp at Q25 and MiXCR, TCRdb reprocessed the public reads and kept productive beta chains. Entries are consolidated by CDR3 protein sequence, retaining the most common genes and DNA. A total of approximately 160,000 distinct CDR3 sequences appear in this sample, about 10% of them only once. The biggest ten clones account for roughly a third of the sample. The receptor was derived from a man between 50 and 69 years old who received an inactivated influenza vaccine. Donor details come from another sample of the same person, matched by shared clones. The sample here was CD8+ T cells sorted from PBMCs, taken 23 months after vaccination.

The DNA sequence is TGTGCCAGCAGCTCAGACAGGGGGCATCACGAGCAGTACTTC. The resulting protein is CASSSDRGHHEQYF. The chain is assembled from TRBV7-6 and TRBJ2-7; 10 central bases correspond to TRBD1. CDR1 and CDR2 (SGHVS, FNYEAQ) derive from the germline V gene. From the cysteine up to the phenylalanine, the CDR3 has a length of 14 residues. CDR3 DNA is the only sequence kept; it has 42 bases, read in frame from the first base. Germline trimming: 4 bases from V, 5 bases from J; junction bases outside gene matches: 5.